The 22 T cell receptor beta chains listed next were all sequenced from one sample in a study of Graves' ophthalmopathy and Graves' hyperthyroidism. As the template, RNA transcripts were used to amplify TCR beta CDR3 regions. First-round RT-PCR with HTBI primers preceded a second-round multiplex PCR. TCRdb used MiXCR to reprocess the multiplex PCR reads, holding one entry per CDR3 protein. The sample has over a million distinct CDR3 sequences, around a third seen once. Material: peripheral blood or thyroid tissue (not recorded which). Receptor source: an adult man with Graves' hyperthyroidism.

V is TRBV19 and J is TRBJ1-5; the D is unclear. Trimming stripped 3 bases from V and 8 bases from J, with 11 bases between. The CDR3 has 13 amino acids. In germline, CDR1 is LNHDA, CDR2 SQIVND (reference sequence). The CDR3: CASSMTGLEPQHF. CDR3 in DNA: TGTGCCAGTAGTATGACCGGGCTGGAGCCCCAGCATTTT.

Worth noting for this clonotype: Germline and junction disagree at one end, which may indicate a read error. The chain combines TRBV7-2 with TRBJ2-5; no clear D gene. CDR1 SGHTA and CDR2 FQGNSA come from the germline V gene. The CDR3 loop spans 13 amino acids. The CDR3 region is CASSLGQVEAQYF. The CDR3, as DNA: TGTGCCAGCAGCTTAGGCCAGGTAGAGGCCCAGTACTTC.

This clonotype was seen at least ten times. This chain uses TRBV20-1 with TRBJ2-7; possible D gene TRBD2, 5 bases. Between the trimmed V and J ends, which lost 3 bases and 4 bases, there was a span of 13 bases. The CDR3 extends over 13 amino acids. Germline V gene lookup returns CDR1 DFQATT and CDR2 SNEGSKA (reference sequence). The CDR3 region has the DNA TGCAGTGCTAGGCCCCCGACGGGATACGAGCAGTACTTC. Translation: CSARPPTGYEQYF.

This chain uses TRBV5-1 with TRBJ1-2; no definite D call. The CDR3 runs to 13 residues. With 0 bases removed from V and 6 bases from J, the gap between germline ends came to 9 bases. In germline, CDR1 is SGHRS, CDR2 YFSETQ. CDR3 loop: CASSLDWGNGYTF. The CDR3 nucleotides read TGCGCCAGCAGCTTGGATTGGGGAAATGGCTACACCTTC.

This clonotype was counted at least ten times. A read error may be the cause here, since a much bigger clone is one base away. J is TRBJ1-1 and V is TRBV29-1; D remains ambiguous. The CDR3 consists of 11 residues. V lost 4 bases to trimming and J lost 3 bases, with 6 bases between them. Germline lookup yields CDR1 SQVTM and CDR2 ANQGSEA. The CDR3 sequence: CSVVGYTEAFF. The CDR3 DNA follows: TGCAGCGTTGTGGGGTACACTGAAGCTTTCTTT.

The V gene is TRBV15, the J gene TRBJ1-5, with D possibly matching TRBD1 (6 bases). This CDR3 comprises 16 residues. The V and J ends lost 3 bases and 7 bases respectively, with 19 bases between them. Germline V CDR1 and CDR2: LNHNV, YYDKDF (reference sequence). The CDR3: CATSSWGLGGPQPQHF. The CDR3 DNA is TGTGCCACCAGCAGCTGGGGGTTGGGGGGGCCACAGCCCCAGCATTTT.

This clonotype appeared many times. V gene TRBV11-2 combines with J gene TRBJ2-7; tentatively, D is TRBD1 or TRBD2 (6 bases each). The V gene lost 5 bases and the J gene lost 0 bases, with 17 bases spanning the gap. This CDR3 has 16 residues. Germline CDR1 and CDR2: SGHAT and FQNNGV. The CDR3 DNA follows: TGTGCCAGCAGCCCACTTGGACAGACTAGCTCCTACGAGCAGTACTTC. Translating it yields CASSPLGQTSSYEQYF.

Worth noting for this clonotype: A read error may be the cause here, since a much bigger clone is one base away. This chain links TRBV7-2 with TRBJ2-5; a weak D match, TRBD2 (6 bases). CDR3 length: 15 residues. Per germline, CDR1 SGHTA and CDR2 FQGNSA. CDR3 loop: CARSLDAGIQETQYF. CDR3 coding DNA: TGTGCCCGCAGCTTAGACGCGGGGATCCAAGAGACCCAGTACTTC.

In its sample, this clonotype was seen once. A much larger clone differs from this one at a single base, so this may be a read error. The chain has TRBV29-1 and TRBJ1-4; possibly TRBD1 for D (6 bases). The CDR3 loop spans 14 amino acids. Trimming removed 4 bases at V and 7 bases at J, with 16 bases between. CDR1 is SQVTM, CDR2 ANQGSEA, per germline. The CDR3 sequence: CSVGWAGGSEKLFF. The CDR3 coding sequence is TGCAGCGTTGGGTGGGCTGGGGGCAGTGAAAAACTGTTTTTT.

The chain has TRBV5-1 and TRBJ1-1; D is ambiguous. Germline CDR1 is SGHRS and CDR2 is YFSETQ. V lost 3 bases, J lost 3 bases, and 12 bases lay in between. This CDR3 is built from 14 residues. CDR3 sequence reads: CASSSGVPYTEAFF. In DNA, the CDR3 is TGCGCCAGCAGCTCGGGAGTTCCGTACACTGAAGCTTTCTTT.

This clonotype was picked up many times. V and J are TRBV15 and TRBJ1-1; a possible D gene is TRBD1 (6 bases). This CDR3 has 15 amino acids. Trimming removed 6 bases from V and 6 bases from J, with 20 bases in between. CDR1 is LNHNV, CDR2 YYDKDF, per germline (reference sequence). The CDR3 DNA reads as TGTGCCACCAGTAAGGGGGGGGGGAGAGGCGCTGAAGCTTTCTTT. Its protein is CATSKGGGRGAEAFF. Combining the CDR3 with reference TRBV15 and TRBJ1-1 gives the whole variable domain DAMVIQNPRYQVTQFGKPVTLSCSQTLNHNVMYWYQQKSSQAPKLLFHYYDKDFNNEADTPDNFQSRRPNTSFCFLDIRSPGLGDTAMYLCATSKGGGRGAEAFFGQGTRLTVV.

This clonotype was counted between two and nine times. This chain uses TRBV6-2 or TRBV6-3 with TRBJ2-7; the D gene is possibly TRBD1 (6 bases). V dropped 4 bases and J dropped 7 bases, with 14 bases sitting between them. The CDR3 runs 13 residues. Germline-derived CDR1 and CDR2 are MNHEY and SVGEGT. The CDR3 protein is CASSLGQSREQYF. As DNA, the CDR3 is TGTGCCAGCAGTTTAGGACAGTCCCGTGAGCAGTACTTC.

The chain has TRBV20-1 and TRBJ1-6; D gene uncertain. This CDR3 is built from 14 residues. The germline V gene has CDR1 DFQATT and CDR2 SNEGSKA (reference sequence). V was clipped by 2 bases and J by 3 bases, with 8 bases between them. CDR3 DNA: TGCAGTGCTAGACTAGCGGGCTATAATTCACCCCTCCACTTT. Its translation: CSARLAGYNSPLHF.

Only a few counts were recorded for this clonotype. The CDR3 loop is CASSHLGVGVGTQYF. The CDR3 nucleotides are TGTGCCAGCAGCCACCTGGGGGTTGGAGTCGGGACCCAGTACTTC. The gene calls are TRBV14 and TRBJ2-5; possibly TRBD1 or TRBD2 for D (5 bases each). The V gene lost 3 bases and the J gene lost 7 bases, with 18 bases spanning the gap. The CDR3 contains 15 residues. Germline V gene lookup returns CDR1 SGHDN and CDR2 FVKESK.

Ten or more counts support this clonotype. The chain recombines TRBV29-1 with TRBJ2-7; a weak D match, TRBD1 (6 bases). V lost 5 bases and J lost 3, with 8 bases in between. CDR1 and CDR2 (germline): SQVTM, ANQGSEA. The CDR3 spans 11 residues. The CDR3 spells CSVYRDYEQYF. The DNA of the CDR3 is TGCAGCGTTTACAGGGACTACGAGCAGTACTTC.

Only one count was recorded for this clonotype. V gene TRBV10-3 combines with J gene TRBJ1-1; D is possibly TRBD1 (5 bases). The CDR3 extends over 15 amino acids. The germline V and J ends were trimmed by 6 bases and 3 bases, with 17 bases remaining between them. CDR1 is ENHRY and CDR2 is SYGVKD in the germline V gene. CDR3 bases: TGTGCCATCAGGCCCGGGACCGGCGGCTACACTGAAGCTTTCTTT. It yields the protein CAIRPGTGGYTEAFF.

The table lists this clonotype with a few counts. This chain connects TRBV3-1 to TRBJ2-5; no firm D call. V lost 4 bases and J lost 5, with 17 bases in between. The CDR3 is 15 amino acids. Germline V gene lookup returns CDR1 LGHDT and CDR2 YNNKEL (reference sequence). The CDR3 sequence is CASSPSTRLWETQYF. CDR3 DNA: TGTGCCAGCAGCCCTTCGACAAGGTTGTGGGAGACCCAGTACTTC.

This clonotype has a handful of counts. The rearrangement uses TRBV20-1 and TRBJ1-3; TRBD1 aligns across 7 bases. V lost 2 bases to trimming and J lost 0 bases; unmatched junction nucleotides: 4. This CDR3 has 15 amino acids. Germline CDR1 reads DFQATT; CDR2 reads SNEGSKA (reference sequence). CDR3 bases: TGCAGTGCTAGAAGGCAGGGGGACTCTGGAAACACCATATATTTT. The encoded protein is CSARRQGDSGNTIYF.

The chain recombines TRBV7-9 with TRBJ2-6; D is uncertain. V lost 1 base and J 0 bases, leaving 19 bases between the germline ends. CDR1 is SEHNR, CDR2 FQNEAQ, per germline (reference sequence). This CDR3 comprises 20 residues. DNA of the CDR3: TGTGCCAGCAGCTTAGGCCCCCCGTGGGCAGAGAGCTCTGGGGCCAACGTCCTGACTTTC. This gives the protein CASSLGPPWAESSGANVLTF.

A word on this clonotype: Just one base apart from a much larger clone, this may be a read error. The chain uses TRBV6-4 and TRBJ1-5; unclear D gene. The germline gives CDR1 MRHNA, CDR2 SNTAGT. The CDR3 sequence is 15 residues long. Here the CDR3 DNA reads TGTGCCAGCAGGGAGGGAGCCCTAAACAATCAGCCCCGGCATTTT. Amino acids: CASREGALNNQPRHF.

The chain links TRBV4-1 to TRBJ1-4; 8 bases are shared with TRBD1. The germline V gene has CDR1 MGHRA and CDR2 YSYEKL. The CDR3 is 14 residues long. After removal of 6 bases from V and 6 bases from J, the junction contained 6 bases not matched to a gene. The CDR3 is CASRTQGADEKLFF. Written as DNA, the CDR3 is TGCGCCAGCAGAACTCAGGGGGCGGATGAAAAACTGTTTTTT.

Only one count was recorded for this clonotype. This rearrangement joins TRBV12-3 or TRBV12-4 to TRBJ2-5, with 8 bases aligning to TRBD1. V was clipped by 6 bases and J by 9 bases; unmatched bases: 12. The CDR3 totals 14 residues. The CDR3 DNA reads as TGTGCCAGCAGAGTGGACAGGGAAAATCAGCCCCAGTACTTC. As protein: CASRVDRENQPQYF.